A selection of T cell receptor beta chains follows, all from one sample in a study of T cell changes during pregnancy in multiple sclerosis. Assay: immunoSEQ multiplex PCR; the TCRdb copy retains only in-frame clones and omits some. Here the sample spans about 22,000 clones, more than 80% being singletons. Material: CD4+ T cells from peripheral blood mononuclear cells, obtained in the third trimester of pregnancy. The source of these receptors is a female donor in good health, enrolled as a control in a pregnancy study. The CDR3 runs from the conserved cysteine through the conserved F or W. Each record gives: V gene, clone size, J gene, D gene, CDR3 protein, CDR3 DNA. The D gene is left open where the match is weak. Clone size, where shown, is once, few, many, or a class for clones that have expanded.

v_call: TRBV30
clone_size: .
j_call: TRBJ2-7
d_call: TRBD2
cdr3_aa: CAWSRREGLPYF
cdr3_nt: TGTGCCTGGAGTAGGAGGGAGGGCCTGCCGTACTTC

v_call: TRBV10-1
clone_size: .
j_call: TRBJ2-7
d_call: .
cdr3_aa: CASSESPGGTYEQYF
cdr3_nt: TGCGCCAGCAGTGAATCCCCAGGGGGGACCTACGAGCAGTACTTC

v_call: TRBV5-1
clone_size: .
j_call: TRBJ1-2
d_call: .
cdr3_aa: CASSFSGSDGYTF
cdr3_nt: TGCGCCAGCAGCTTCTCAGGGTCTGATGGCTACACCTTC

v_call: TRBV19
clone_size: .
j_call: TRBJ2-7
d_call: TRBD1
cdr3_aa: CASRPDRGTYEQYF
cdr3_nt: TGTGCCAGTAGACCCGACAGGGGGACCTACGAGCAGTACTTC

v_call: TRBV10-2
clone_size: .
j_call: TRBJ2-7
d_call: TRBD2
cdr3_aa: CASSEGGLAGGGEQYF
cdr3_nt: TGCGCCAGCAGTGAGGGGGGACTAGCGGGAGGAGGCGAGCAGTACTTC

v_call: TRBV9
clone_size: .
j_call: TRBJ1-2
d_call: TRBD1
cdr3_aa: CASSVESGQGNYGYTF
cdr3_nt: TGTGCCAGCAGCGTAGAATCGGGACAGGGAAACTATGGCTACACCTTC

v_call: TRBV9
clone_size: once
j_call: TRBJ2-2
d_call: TRBD1
cdr3_aa: CASSTTPGGPGELFF
cdr3_nt: TGTGCCAGCAGTACAACCCCAGGGGGCCCCGGGGAGCTGTTTTTT

v_call: TRBV10-3
clone_size: .
j_call: TRBJ1-4
d_call: .
cdr3_aa: CAIAKGEGGEKLFF
cdr3_nt: TGTGCCATCGCCAAGGGGGAGGGTGGCGAAAAACTGTTTTTT

v_call: TRBV28
clone_size: .
j_call: TRBJ2-2
d_call: .
cdr3_aa: CASRGLGELFF
cdr3_nt: TGTGCCAGCAGGGGCCTCGGGGAGCTGTTTTTT

v_call: TRBV5-4
clone_size: .
j_call: TRBJ2-7
d_call: .
cdr3_aa: CASSLGLGRQYF
cdr3_nt: TGTGCCAGCAGCCTCGGGTTGGGGAGACAGTACTTC

v_call: TRBV7-2
clone_size: .
j_call: TRBJ2-3
d_call: .
cdr3_aa: CASSSLGADTQYF
cdr3_nt: TGTGCCAGCAGCTCCTTAGGGGCAGATACGCAGTATTTT

v_call: TRBV5-1
clone_size: .
j_call: TRBJ1-4
d_call: TRBD1
cdr3_aa: CASSLEGQGGTEKLFF
cdr3_nt: TGCGCCAGCAGCTTGGAGGGACAGGGGGGGACTGAAAAACTGTTTTTT

v_call: TRBV30
clone_size: .
j_call: TRBJ1-6
d_call: .
cdr3_aa: CACATGKLHNSPLHF
cdr3_nt: TGTGCCTGTGCCACCGGGAAACTCCATAATTCACCCCTCCACTTT

v_call: TRBV6-5
clone_size: .
j_call: TRBJ2-3
d_call: TRBD1
cdr3_aa: CASSYGTGGPDTQYF
cdr3_nt: TGTGCCAGCAGTTACGGGACAGGGGGCCCAGATACGCAGTATTTT

v_call: TRBV6-6
clone_size: .
j_call: TRBJ1-2
d_call: .
cdr3_aa: CASSFTGTPNYGYTF
cdr3_nt: TGTGCCAGCAGTTTTACCGGGACACCAAACTATGGCTACACCTTC

v_call: TRBV28
clone_size: .
j_call: TRBJ1-1
d_call: .
cdr3_aa: CASSFRGSATEAFF
cdr3_nt: TGTGCCAGCAGTTTTCGGGGGTCCGCCACTGAAGCTTTCTTT

v_call: TRBV2
clone_size: few
j_call: TRBJ1-2
d_call: TRBD1
cdr3_aa: CASSEARTGAGYTF
cdr3_nt: TGTGCCAGCAGTGAAGCAAGGACAGGCGCCGGCTACACCTTC

v_call: TRBV9
clone_size: .
j_call: TRBJ1-3
d_call: TRBD1
cdr3_aa: CASSVAQLPGQRNTIYF
cdr3_nt: TGTGCCAGCAGCGTAGCCCAATTACCGGGACAGAGAAACACCATATATTTT

v_call: TRBV5-1
clone_size: .
j_call: TRBJ1-3
d_call: TRBD1
cdr3_aa: CASSLGQGDTIYF
cdr3_nt: TGCGCCAGCAGCCTCGGACAGGGGGACACCATATATTTT

v_call: TRBV18
clone_size: .
j_call: TRBJ2-5
d_call: TRBD1
cdr3_aa: CASSSTGQAQETQYF
cdr3_nt: TGTGCCAGCTCATCCACGGGACAGGCCCAAGAGACCCAGTACTTC

v_call: TRBV28
clone_size: .
j_call: TRBJ2-7
d_call: .
cdr3_aa: CASSLSGLDYEQYF
cdr3_nt: TGTGCCAGCAGTTTATCGGGACTGGACTACGAGCAGTACTTC

v_call: TRBV4-2
clone_size: .
j_call: TRBJ1-2
d_call: .
cdr3_aa: CASSQRDQGQTGGYTF
cdr3_nt: TGTGCCAGCAGCCAACGTGATCAGGGTCAAACCGGAGGCTACACCTTC

v_call: TRBV6-1
clone_size: .
j_call: TRBJ2-1
d_call: TRBD1
cdr3_aa: CASSATYRDSYNEQFF
cdr3_nt: TGTGCCAGCAGTGCCACATACCGGGACAGTTACAATGAGCAGTTCTTC

v_call: TRBV6-5
clone_size: .
j_call: TRBJ2-3
d_call: TRBD1
cdr3_aa: CASTKGQGGDTQYF
cdr3_nt: TGTGCCAGCACCAAGGGACAGGGGGGAGATACGCAGTATTTT

v_call: TRBV9
clone_size: .
j_call: TRBJ2-3
d_call: .
cdr3_aa: CASSVGPGSTDTQYF
cdr3_nt: TGTGCCAGCAGCGTTGGTCCGGGGAGCACAGATACGCAGTATTTT

v_call: TRBV5-4
clone_size: .
j_call: TRBJ2-7
d_call: .
cdr3_aa: CASSLSRPGPTYEQYF
cdr3_nt: TGTGCCAGCAGCTTGAGTCGGCCGGGTCCCACCTACGAGCAGTACTTC

v_call: TRBV19
clone_size: .
j_call: TRBJ1-2
d_call: .
cdr3_aa: CASNSGTYYGYTF
cdr3_nt: TGTGCCAGTAATAGCGGAACCTACTATGGCTACACCTTC

v_call: TRBV6-4
clone_size: .
j_call: TRBJ1-5
d_call: TRBD1
cdr3_aa: CASSDGRGQRGQPQHF
cdr3_nt: TGTGCCAGCAGTGACGGCCGGGGACAGCGCGGTCAGCCCCAGCATTTT

v_call: TRBV19
clone_size: .
j_call: TRBJ2-1
d_call: TRBD2
cdr3_aa: CASNPSGINNEQFF
cdr3_nt: TGTGCCAGTAACCCTAGCGGGATCAACAATGAGCAGTTCTTC

v_call: TRBV7-2
clone_size: .
j_call: TRBJ2-7
d_call: .
cdr3_aa: CASSYSRGEQYF
cdr3_nt: TGTGCCAGCAGCTATTCGCGGGGCGAGCAGTACTTC

v_call: TRBV19
clone_size: .
j_call: TRBJ1-2
d_call: TRBD1
cdr3_aa: CASSITARGQRNGYTF
cdr3_nt: TGTGCCAGTAGTATCACGGCAAGGGGACAGAGAAATGGCTACACCTTC

v_call: TRBV28
clone_size: .
j_call: TRBJ1-5
d_call: TRBD1
cdr3_aa: CASSPTGKVQPQHF
cdr3_nt: TGTGCCAGCAGTCCGACAGGGAAAGTTCAGCCCCAGCATTTT